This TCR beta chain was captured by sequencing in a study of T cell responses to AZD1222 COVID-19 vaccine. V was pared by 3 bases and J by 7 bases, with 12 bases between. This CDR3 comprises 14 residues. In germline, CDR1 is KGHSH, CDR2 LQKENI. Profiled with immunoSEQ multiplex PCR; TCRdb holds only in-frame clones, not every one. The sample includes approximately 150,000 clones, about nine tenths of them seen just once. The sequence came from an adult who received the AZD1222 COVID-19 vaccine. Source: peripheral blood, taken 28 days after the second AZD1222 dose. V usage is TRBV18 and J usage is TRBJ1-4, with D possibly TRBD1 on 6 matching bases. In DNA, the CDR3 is TGTGCCAGCTCACCCGCCCGGGACATTGAAAAACTGTTTTTT. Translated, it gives CASSPARDIEKLFF.